One TCR beta chain is described in this entry. Its matching antigen is unknown. Random hexamers primed reverse transcription of about 0.5 to 1 ug RNA. From the immunoSEQ multiplex PCR reads, TCRdb called clonotypes with MiXCR, one entry per CDR3 protein. The sample has some 130,000 distinct CDR3 sequences; roughly 94% are singletons. The record originates from a study of CD8 T cells in Susac syndrome. Across the whole study: Blood was drawn from patients with Susac syndrome. At that point, they were therapy-naive, on corticosteroids, or on intravenous immunoglobulin alone.

Overall study findings and caveats: Susac-specific public clones were found in both the total CD8+ and the CD8+ TEMRA repertoires, with about 17 in the former and about 5 in the latter.

This clonotype originated in a human donor with Susac syndrome. Sequenced sample: CD8+ T cells from PBMCs.

The CDR3 here is CASSHRLNQPQHF. The DNA of the CDR3 is TGCGCCAGCAGCCACCGACTCAATCAGCCCCAGCATTTT. The J gene is TRBJ1-5, the V gene TRBV4-1, with unresolved D. The germline CDR1 and CDR2 sequences are MGHRA and YSYEKL. CDR3 length: 13 amino acids. With 3 bases removed from V and 3 bases from J, the gap between germline ends came to 6 bases.